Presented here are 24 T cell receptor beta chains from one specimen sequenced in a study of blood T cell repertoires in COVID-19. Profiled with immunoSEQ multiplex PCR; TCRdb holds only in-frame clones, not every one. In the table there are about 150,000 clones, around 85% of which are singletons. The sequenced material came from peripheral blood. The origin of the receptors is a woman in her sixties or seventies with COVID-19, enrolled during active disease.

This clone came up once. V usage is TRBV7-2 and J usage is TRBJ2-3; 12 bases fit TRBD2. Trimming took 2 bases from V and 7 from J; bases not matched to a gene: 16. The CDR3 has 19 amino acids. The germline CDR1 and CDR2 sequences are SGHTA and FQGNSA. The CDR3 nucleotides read TGTGCCAGCAGCTTACTGGTGTCTAGCGGGGGGGCCGGTTCAAATACGCAGTATTTT. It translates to CASSLLVSSGGAGSNTQYF.

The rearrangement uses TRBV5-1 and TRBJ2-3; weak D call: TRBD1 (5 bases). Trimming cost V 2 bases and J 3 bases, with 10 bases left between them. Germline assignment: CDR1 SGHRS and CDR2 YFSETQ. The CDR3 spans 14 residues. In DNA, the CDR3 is TGCGCCAGCAGCTTCGGTGGGGCGACAGATACGCAGTATTTT. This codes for CASSFGGATDTQYF. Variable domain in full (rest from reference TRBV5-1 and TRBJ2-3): KAGVTQTPRYLIKTRGQQVTLSCSPISGHRSVSWYQQTPGQGLQFLFEYFSETQRNKGNFPGRFSGRQFSNSRSEMNVSTLELGDSALYLCASSFGGATDTQYFGPGTRLTVL.

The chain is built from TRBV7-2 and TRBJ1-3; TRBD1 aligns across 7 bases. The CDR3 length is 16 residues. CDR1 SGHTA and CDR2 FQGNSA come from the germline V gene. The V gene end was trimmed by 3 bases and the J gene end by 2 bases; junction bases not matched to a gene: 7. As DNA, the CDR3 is TGTGCCAGCAGCTTCCACAGGGGAAGTACTGGAAACACCATATATTTT. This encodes CASSFHRGSTGNTIYF.

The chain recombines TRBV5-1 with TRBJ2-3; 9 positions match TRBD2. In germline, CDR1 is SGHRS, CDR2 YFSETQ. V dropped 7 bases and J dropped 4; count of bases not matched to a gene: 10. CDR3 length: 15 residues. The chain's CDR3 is CASSGLSGGSDTQYF. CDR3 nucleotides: TGCGCCAGCTCAGGGTTAAGCGGGGGGTCAGATACGCAGTATTTT.

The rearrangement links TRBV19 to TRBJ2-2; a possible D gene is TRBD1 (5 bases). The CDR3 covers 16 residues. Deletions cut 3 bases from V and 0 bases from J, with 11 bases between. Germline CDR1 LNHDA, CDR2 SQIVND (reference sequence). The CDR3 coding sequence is TGTGCCAGTAGTATTGTCGGCAGGGCGAACACCGGGGAGCTGTTTTTT. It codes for CASSIVGRANTGELFF.

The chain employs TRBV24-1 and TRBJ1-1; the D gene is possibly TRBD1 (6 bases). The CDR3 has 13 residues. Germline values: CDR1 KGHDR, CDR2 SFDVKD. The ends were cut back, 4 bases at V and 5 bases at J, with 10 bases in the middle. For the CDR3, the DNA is TGTGCCACCAGTGACGGGCAGGGGACTGAAGCTTTCTTT. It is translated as CATSDGQGTEAFF.

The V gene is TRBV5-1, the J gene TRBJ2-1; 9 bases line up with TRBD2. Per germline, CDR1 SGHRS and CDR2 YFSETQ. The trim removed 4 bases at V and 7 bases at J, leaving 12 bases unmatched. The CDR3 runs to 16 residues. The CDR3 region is CASSPEGGGASNEQFF. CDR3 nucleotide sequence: TGCGCCAGCAGCCCGGAGGGCGGGGGGGCCTCGAATGAGCAGTTCTTC.

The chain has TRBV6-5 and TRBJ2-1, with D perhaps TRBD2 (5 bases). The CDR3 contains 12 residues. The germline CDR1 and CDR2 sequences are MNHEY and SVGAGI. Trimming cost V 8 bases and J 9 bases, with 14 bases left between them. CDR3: CASGEGFSEQFF. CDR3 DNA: TGTGCCAGCGGAGAGGGTTTTAGTGAGCAGTTCTTC.

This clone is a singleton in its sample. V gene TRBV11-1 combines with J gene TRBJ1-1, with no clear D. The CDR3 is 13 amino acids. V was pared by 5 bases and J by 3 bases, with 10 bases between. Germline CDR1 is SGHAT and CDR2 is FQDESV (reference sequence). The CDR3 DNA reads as TGTGCCAGCAGCCCGACCGGGGACACTGAAGCTTTCTTT. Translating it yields CASSPTGDTEAFF.

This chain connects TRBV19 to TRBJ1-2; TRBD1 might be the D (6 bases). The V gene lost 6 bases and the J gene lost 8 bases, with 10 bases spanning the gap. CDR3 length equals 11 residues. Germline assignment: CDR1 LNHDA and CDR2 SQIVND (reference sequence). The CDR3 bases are TGTGCCAGTAGACAGGGCTGGGGCTACACCTTC. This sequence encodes CASRQGWGYTF.

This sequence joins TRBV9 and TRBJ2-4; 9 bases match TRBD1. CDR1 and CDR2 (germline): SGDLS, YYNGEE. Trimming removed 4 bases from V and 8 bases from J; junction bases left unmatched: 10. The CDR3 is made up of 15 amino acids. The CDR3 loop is CASSPEDRTGDIQYF. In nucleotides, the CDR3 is TGTGCCAGCAGCCCAGAGGACAGGACAGGGGACATTCAGTACTTC.

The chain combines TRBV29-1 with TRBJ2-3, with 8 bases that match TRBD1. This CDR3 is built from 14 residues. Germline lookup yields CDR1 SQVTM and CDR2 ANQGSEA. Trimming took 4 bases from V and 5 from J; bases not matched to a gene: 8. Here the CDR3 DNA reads TGCAGCGTTGCAGGACAGGGTTTAGGAGATACGCAGTATTTT. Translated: CSVAGQGLGDTQYF.

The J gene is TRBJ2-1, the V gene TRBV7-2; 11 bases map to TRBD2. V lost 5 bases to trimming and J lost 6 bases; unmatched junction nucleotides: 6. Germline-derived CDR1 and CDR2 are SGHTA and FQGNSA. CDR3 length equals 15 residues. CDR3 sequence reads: CASSPGTSGINEQFF. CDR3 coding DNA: TGTGCCAGCAGCCCAGGGACTAGCGGAATCAATGAGCAGTTCTTC.

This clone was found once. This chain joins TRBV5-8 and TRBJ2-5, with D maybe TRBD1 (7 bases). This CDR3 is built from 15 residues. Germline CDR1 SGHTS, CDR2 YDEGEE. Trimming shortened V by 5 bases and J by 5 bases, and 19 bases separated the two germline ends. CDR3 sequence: CASSHYQGGTETQYF. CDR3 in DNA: TGTGCCAGCAGTCATTACCAGGGGGGCACGGAGACCCAGTACTTC.

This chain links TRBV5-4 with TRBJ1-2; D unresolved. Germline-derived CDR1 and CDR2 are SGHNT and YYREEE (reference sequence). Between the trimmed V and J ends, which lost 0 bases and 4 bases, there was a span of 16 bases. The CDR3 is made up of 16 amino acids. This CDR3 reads CASSLGLGDLGYGYTF. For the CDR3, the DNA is TGTGCCAGCAGCTTGGGTTTAGGAGATTTAGGCTATGGCTACACCTTC.

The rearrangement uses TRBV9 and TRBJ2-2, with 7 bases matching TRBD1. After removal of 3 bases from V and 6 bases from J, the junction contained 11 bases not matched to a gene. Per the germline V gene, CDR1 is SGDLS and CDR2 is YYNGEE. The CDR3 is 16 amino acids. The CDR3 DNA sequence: TGTGCCAGCAGCGACTCCGGGACAGAGGCACCCGGGGAGCTGTTTTTT. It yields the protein CASSDSGTEAPGELFF.

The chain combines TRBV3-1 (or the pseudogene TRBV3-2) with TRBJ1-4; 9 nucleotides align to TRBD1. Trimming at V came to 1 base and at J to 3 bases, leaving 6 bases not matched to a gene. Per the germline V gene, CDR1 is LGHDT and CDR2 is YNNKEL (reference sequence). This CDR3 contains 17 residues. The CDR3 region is CASSQVVGQGPNEKLFF. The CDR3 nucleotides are TGTGCCAGCAGCCAAGTTGTGGGACAGGGTCCTAATGAAAAACTGTTTTTT.

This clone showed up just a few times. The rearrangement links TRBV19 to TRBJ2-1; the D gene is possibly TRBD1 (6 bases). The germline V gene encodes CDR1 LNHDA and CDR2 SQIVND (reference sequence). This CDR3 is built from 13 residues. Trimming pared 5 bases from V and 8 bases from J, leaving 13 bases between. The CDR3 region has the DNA TGTGCCAGTAGTGTGAACAGGGATGATGAGCAGTTCTTC. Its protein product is CASSVNRDDEQFF.

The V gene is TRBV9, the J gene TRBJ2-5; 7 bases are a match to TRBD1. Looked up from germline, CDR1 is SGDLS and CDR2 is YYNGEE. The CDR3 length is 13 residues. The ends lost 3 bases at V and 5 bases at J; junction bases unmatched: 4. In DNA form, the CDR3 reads TGTGCCAGCAGCGGAACAGGGGTGGAGACCCAGTACTTC. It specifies CASSGTGVETQYF.

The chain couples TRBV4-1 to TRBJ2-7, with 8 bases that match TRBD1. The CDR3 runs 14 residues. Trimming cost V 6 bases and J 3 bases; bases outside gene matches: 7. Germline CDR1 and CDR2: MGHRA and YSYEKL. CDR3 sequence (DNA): TGCGCCAGCAGACTTGGACAGGGAGACTACGAGCAGTACTTC. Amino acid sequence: CASRLGQGDYEQYF.

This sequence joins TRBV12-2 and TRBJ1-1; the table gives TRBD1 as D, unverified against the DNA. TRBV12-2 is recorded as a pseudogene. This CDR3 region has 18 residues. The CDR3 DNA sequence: TGTGCAAGTCGCTCCCTCTCGTCCTTATCCGGGACAGGGGTTGAAGCTTTCTTT. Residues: CASRSLSSLSGTGVEAFF.

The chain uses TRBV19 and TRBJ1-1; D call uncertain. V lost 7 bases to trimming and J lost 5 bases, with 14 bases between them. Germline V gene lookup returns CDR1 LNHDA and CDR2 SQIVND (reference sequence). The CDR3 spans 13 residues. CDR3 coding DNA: TGTGCCAGTACTCAGGCCGGCGGGACTGAAGCTTTCTTT. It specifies CASTQAGGTEAFF.

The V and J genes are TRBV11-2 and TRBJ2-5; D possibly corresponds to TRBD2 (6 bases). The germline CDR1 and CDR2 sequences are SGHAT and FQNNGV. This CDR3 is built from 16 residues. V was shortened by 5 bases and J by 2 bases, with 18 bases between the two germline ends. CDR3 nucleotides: TGTGCCAGCAGCCTGGGCTTTGGGACTTTACAAGAGACCCAGTACTTC. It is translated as CASSLGFGTLQETQYF.

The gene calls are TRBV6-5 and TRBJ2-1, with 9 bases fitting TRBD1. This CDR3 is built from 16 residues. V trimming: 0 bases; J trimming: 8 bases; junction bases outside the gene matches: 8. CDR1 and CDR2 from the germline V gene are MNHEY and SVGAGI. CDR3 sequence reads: CASSYSFRTGEYEQFF. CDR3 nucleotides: TGTGCCAGCAGTTACTCGTTCAGGACAGGGGAATATGAGCAGTTCTTC.